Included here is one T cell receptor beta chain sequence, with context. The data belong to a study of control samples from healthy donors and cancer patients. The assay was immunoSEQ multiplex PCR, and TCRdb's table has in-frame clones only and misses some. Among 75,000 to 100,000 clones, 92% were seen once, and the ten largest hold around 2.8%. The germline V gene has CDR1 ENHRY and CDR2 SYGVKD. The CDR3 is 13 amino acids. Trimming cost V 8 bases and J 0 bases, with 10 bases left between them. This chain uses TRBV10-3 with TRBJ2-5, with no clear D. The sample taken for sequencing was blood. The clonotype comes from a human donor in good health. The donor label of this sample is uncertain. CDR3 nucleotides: TGTGCCATCTCACCGGCAGACCAAGAGACCCAGTACTTC. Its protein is CAISPADQETQYF.